The subject of this entry is one TCR beta chain. Its antigen remains undetermined. No quality values exist for individual bases; no much larger clone is one base distant. These data come from a study of T cell repertoires in cytomegalovirus infection (dated by TCRdb to the late 2010s). With regard to the full study: Recently identified HLA-C-restricted CMV epitopes, whose presentation resists viral immunomodulation, were targeted by peptide stimulations together with well-studied HLA-B-restricted epitopes. Donor HLA type was relevant to the analysis, because carriage of CMV infection together with the matching HLA type was indicated by public TCR beta signatures. Broader findings and caveats from the paper: Cumulative frequency of public TCR beta family members discriminated carriers of CMV infection plus the relevant HLA type in this cohort and an independent 352-donor cohort. The ex vivo response was dominated by HLA-C-restricted CMV-specific TCR beta clonotypes, which also provided the single most frequent clonotype in two of eight donors.

Explained via the paper, the treatment or condition label denotes: in vitro stimulation with specific CMV peptide epitopes to enrich CMV-specific T cells. Trimming takes 6 bases off V and 9 bases off J; junction bases not matched to a gene: 9. Taken from cysteine to phenylalanine, the CDR3 has 15 residues. Only the CDR3 part of the read is kept: 45 bases, read in frame from the first base. CDR1 is given as SGHVS and CDR2 as FNYEAQ, both from the germline V gene. Sequencing was carried out with an Illumina HiSeq 1500. TCRdb cleaned the public reads at Q25 with fastp, built clones with MiXCR and kept in-frame beta chains. CDR3 protein sequences are deduplicated, and each keeps its most common genes and DNA. The sample records around 430,000 distinct CDR3 sequences, roughly 42% of which are singletons. The top ten hold approximately 40% of the sample.

This receptor chain uses TRBV7-6 and TRBJ2-1; TRBD1 aligns with 12 central bases. This receptor was taken from a human donor in good health (CMV status not recorded). Some clones in this sample may be carry-over from other donors' samples. The sample was cultured PBMCs, taken from culture after CMV antigen stimulation. Here the CDR3 is given as CASSQRGTGGSEQFF. The DNA is as follows: TGTGCCAGCAGTCAACGGGGGACAGGGGGCAGTGAGCAGTTCTTC.